What follows are 25 T cell receptor beta chains derived from one specimen sequenced in a study of blood T cell repertoires in COVID-19. Generated by immunoSEQ multiplex PCR, the TCRdb table keeps only in-frame clones and is missing some. The sample yields approximately 72,000 clones, around 85% seen once. Sequencing was performed on peripheral blood. The origin of the receptors is a woman older than 75 with active or convalescent COVID-19.

DNA for the CDR3: TGTGCCAGCAGTAAACAGGGTTCGGGCCTTAATTCACCCCTCCACTTT. Protein: CASSKQGSGLNSPLHF. The V call is TRBV28, the J call TRBJ1-6, with D possibly TRBD1 on 6 matching bases. V was pared by 5 bases and J by 6 bases, with 17 bases between. Germline V gene data show CDR1 as MDHEN and CDR2 as SYDVKM. CDR3 size: 16 residues.

The chain combines TRBV2 with TRBJ2-7; 8 bases are a match to TRBD2. J was trimmed by 4 bases and V by 5 bases; bases with no gene match: 10. Looked up from germline, CDR1 is SNHLY and CDR2 is FYNNEI. The length of the CDR3 is 15 residues. The CDR3 reads CASSSLGGDVYEQYF. The CDR3 region has the DNA TGTGCCAGCAGTTCCCTCGGGGGGGATGTGTACGAGCAGTACTTC.

V gene TRBV11-3 combines with J gene TRBJ1-1, with D possibly TRBD1 on 6 matching bases. Germline values: CDR1 SGHNT, CDR2 YENEEA. V lost 1 base and J 4 bases, leaving 10 bases between the germline ends. The CDR3 length is 14 residues. CDR3: CASSLGGQTTEAFF. For the CDR3, the DNA is TGTGCCAGCAGCTTAGGGGGGCAGACCACTGAAGCTTTCTTT. The variable domain in full, with the rest retrieved from reference TRBV11-3 and TRBJ1-1, is EAGVVQSPRYKIIEKKQPVAFWCNPISGHNTLYWYLQNLGQGPELLIRYENEEAVDDSQLPKDRFSAERLKGVDSTLKIQPAELGDSAVYLCASSLGGQTTEAFFGQGTRLTVV.

The CDR3 DNA is TGTGCCAGCAGCTTGTTTGACGACAGGTCTTCCCTCCACTTT. Translated: CASSLFDDRSSLHF. J is TRBJ1-6 and V is TRBV5-6; D is possibly TRBD1 (6 bases). V dropped 1 base and J dropped 14 bases, with 16 bases sitting between them. CDR3 length: 14 amino acids. Germline-derived CDR1 and CDR2 are SGHDT and YYEEEE.

The rearrangement joins TRBV27 to TRBJ2-2; 9 nucleotides line up with TRBD2. This CDR3 contains 16 residues. Germline assignment: CDR1 MNHEY and CDR2 SMNVEV (reference sequence). V lost 0 bases and J lost 9; bases outside the gene matches: 8. The CDR3 nucleotides read TGTGCCAGCAGTTTATCGTGGGCGGGGGGGCTTAGGGAGCTGTTTTTT. Its protein is CASSLSWAGGLRELFF.

This sequence joins TRBV19 and TRBJ2-7; TRBD2 matches at 8 bases. Germline V lookup: CDR1 LNHDA, CDR2 SQIVND (reference sequence). V shed 9 bases, J shed 6 bases, and the junction held 13 bases outside the gene matches. The CDR3 contains 14 residues. The chain's CDR3 is CASSSGGPFFEQYF. The CDR3 DNA follows: TGTGCCAGCTCGTCGGGGGGGCCCTTCTTCGAGCAGTACTTC. Full variable domain (rest looked up from reference TRBV19 and TRBJ2-7): DGGITQSPKYLFRKEGQNVTLSCEQNLNHDAMYWYRQDPGQGLRLIYYSQIVNDFQKGDIAEGYSVSREKKESFPLTVTSAQKNPTAFYLCASSSGGPFFEQYFGPGTRLTVT.

The CDR3 DNA reads TGTGCCAGCAGCTTAGGGCAGTGGGAGGCTGTTAGCAATCAGCCCCAGCATTTT. This encodes CASSLGQWEAVSNQPQHF. The V and J genes are TRBV7-9 and TRBJ1-5; D is ambiguous. V lost 1 base to trimming and J lost 0 bases, with 16 bases between them. The length of the CDR3 is 18 residues. Looked up from germline, CDR1 is SEHNR and CDR2 is FQNEAQ (reference sequence).

There are a few counts of this clone. This rearrangement joins TRBV6-2 or TRBV6-3 to TRBJ2-7; D is undetermined. The V and J ends lost 1 base and 3 bases respectively, with 13 bases between them. Germline lookup yields CDR1 MNHEY and CDR2 SVGEGT. The CDR3 covers 15 residues. CDR3 in DNA: TGTGCCAGCAGTTACTTTAGACTGAGAAACTACGAGCAGTACTTC. Amino acids: CASSYFRLRNYEQYF.

This sequence joins TRBV24-1 and TRBJ2-5, with a possible D match to TRBD2 (7 bases). Germline-derived CDR1 and CDR2 are KGHDR and SFDVKD. V dropped 3 bases and J dropped 5 bases, with 15 bases sitting between them. CDR3 length: 15 amino acids. The CDR3, as DNA: TGTGCCACCAGTGATCGGAGGGGGGGGCGGGAGACCCAGTACTTC. Translation gives CATSDRRGGRETQYF.

This sequence joins TRBV2 and TRBJ2-1; TRBD1 might be the D (6 bases). The germline V gene encodes CDR1 SNHLY and CDR2 FYNNEI. There are 13 residues in the CDR3. V was shortened by 6 bases and J by 6 bases, with 12 bases between the two germline ends. The CDR3 spells CASRGQGPNEQFF. The CDR3 DNA follows: TGTGCCAGCAGGGGCCAGGGGCCCAATGAGCAGTTCTTC. Looking up the rest from reference TRBV2 and TRBJ2-1 gives the full variable domain: EPEVTQTPSHQVTQMGQEVILRCVPISNHLYFYWYRQILGQKVEFLVSFYNNEISEKSEIFDDQFSVERPDGSNFTLKIRSTKLEDSAMYFCASRGQGPNEQFFGPGTRLTVL.

This clone was counted a single time. The rearrangement links TRBV6-5 to TRBJ2-3, with D maybe TRBD2 (7 bases). CDR1 is MNHEY, CDR2 SVGAGI, per germline. The V and J ends lost 5 bases and 5 bases respectively, with 11 bases between them. This CDR3 is 13 amino acids long. CDR3 sequence: CASSKGGLDTQYF. CDR3 sequence (DNA): TGTGCCAGCAGTAAGGGGGGGCTAGATACGCAGTATTTT.

CDR3 protein: CASSQGGGQETQYF. CDR3 coding DNA: TGTGCCAGCAGCCAAGGAGGGGGCCAAGAGACCCAGTACTTC. The chain links TRBV3-1 (or the pseudogene TRBV3-2) to TRBJ2-5, with D perhaps TRBD1 (6 bases). The germline V gene encodes CDR1 LGHDT and CDR2 YNNKEL (reference sequence). V was cut by 1 base and J by 1 base, with 7 bases left in between. The CDR3 has 14 residues.

The chain employs TRBV12-3 or TRBV12-4 and TRBJ1-1; 7 bases are shared with TRBD1. With 11 bases clipped from V and 0 bases from J, the junction kept 6 bases outside the gene matches. The CDR3 sequence is 13 residues long. The CDR3 DNA reads TGTGCCGGAAAGACAGGGATGAACACTGAAGCTTTCTTT. Amino acid sequence: CAGKTGMNTEAFF.

The CDR3 region has the DNA TGCGCCAGCAGCTTGGGACAACTTAACTATGGCTACACCTTC. It encodes CASSLGQLNYGYTF. V and J are TRBV5-1 and TRBJ1-2, with D hard to call. Trimming shortened V by 0 bases and J by 1 base, and 7 bases separated the two germline ends. The germline gives CDR1 SGHRS, CDR2 YFSETQ. This CDR3 has 14 amino acids.

This clone was picked up one time. The rearrangement uses TRBV7-2 and TRBJ1-1, with unresolved D. Per germline, CDR1 SGHTA and CDR2 FQGNSA. Trimming removed 4 bases at V and 8 bases at J, with 8 bases between. The CDR3 extends over 11 amino acids. The CDR3 spells CASSSRREAFF. Here the CDR3 DNA reads TGTGCCAGCAGCTCCCGCAGGGAAGCTTTCTTT.

The DNA for the CDR3 is TGTGCCAGCAGCGTGAGTGCCGTTAACGGCTACACCTTC. Translation gives CASSVSAVNGYTF. The chain carries TRBV9 and TRBJ1-2; D is unclear. CDR3 length: 13 residues. V dropped 2 bases and J dropped 8 bases, with 13 bases sitting between them. CDR1 is SGDLS and CDR2 is YYNGEE in the germline V gene. Looking up the rest from reference TRBV9 and TRBJ1-2 gives the full variable domain: DSGVTQTPKHLITATGQRVTLRCSPRSGDLSVYWYQQSLDQGLQFLIQYYNGEERAKGNILERFSAQQFPDLHSELNLSSLELGDSALYFCASSVSAVNGYTFGSGTRLTVV.

The chain joins TRBV7-2 to TRBJ2-7; TRBD1 is a possible D gene (6 bases). Trimming took off 0 bases at V and 4 bases at J, with 10 bases between the two ends. The CDR3 has 14 amino acids. In germline, CDR1 is SGHTA, CDR2 FQGNSA. The CDR3 loop is CASSLAGQGYEQYF. CDR3 DNA: TGTGCCAGCAGCTTAGCTGGGCAGGGGTACGAGCAGTACTTC.

This clone was counted a few times. This sequence joins TRBV4-3 and TRBJ1-2; 7 bases are a match to TRBD1. The CDR3 has 15 residues. The germline CDR1 and CDR2 sequences are LGHNA and YSLEER. The V gene end was trimmed by 1 base and the J gene end by 8 bases; junction bases not matched to a gene: 10. The DNA of the CDR3 is TGCGCCAGCAGCCAAGTAGGGGGCTCGCTGAGGGGCTACACCTTC. The encoded protein is CASSQVGGSLRGYTF.

The chain links TRBV5-1 to TRBJ2-5; 7 bases align to TRBD2. V lost 0 bases to trimming and J lost 5 bases; unmatched junction nucleotides: 4. Germline CDR1 is SGHRS and CDR2 is YFSETQ. This CDR3 is built from 14 residues. As DNA, the CDR3 is TGCGCCAGCAGCTTGGACGGGGACTATGAGACCCAGTACTTC. Translated: CASSLDGDYETQYF.

V and J are TRBV5-5 and TRBJ2-6, with a tentative D call TRBD1 (5 bases). The CDR3 covers 15 residues. Germline V gene data show CDR1 as SGHKS and CDR2 as YYEKEE (reference sequence). V gave up 6 bases and J gave up 2 bases, with 12 bases separating them. For the CDR3, the DNA is TGTGCCAGCACCCAAAGACAGACTGGGGCCAACGTCCTGACTTTC. This gives the protein CASTQRQTGANVLTF.

The chain combines TRBV19 with TRBJ2-7; 8 nucleotides agree with TRBD2. This CDR3 region has 12 residues. CDR1 and CDR2 (germline): LNHDA, SQIVND (reference sequence). V shed 7 bases, J shed 3 bases, and the junction held 2 bases outside the gene matches. CDR3 region: CASTGRDYEQYF. As DNA, the CDR3 is TGTGCCAGTACCGGGAGGGACTACGAGCAGTACTTC.

The chain couples TRBV5-1 to TRBJ2-4; D is unclear. The CDR3 loop spans 16 amino acids. Germline-derived CDR1 and CDR2 are SGHRS and YFSETQ. Trimming left V 1 base short and J 3 bases short, with 14 bases between. In nucleotides, the CDR3 is TGCGCCAGCAGCTTGAACGAGGCGCTTGGCAAAAACATTCAGTACTTC. Translated, it gives CASSLNEALGKNIQYF.

The J gene is TRBJ2-7, the V gene TRBV2; 12 positions match TRBD2. Germline loops: CDR1 SNHLY, CDR2 FYNNEI. V dropped 9 bases and J dropped 5; count of bases not matched to a gene: 2. The CDR3 length is 12 residues. Written as DNA, the CDR3 is TGTGCCAGGACTAGCGGGGGTCACGAGCAGTACTTC. As protein: CARTSGGHEQYF.

This rearrangement joins TRBV7-6 to TRBJ2-2, with TRBD2 identical over 13 bases. Germline-derived CDR1 and CDR2 are SGHVS and FNYEAQ. J gave up 5 bases and V 3 bases, and 6 bases lay outside the gene matches. The CDR3 totals 17 residues. The CDR3 spells CASSFRLAGGRTGELFF. In DNA form, the CDR3 reads TGTGCCAGCAGCTTCCGACTAGCGGGGGGACGGACCGGGGAGCTGTTTTTT.

The rearrangement links TRBV3-1 (or the pseudogene TRBV3-2) to TRBJ1-1; the D gene is possibly TRBD1 (6 bases). CDR1 LGHDT and CDR2 YNNKEL come from the germline V gene (reference sequence). Trimming pared 4 bases from V and 7 bases from J, leaving 25 bases between. The CDR3 is made up of 17 amino acids. This CDR3 is CASSPTHETGSMGEAFF. CDR3 in DNA: TGTGCCAGCAGCCCGACCCACGAGACAGGCAGCATGGGTGAAGCTTTCTTT.